This T cell receptor beta chain comes out of a study of blood T cell repertoires in COVID-19. Study background: Sample material is recorded as cDNA or gDNA derived from T cells, B-cell-depleted T cells, or PBMCs.

TCRdb's copy holds only in-frame clones and misses some; the assay was immunoSEQ multiplex PCR. The sample consists of about 260,000 clones, more than 75% of them appearing once. Germline V gene data show CDR1 as SGHRS and CDR2 as YFSETQ. CDR3 length: 14 residues. V was clipped by 5 bases and J by 4 bases; unmatched bases: 4. Sequencing input: peripheral blood. The receptor's source is a woman between 50 and 59 years old with acute or convalescent COVID-19. The V and J genes are TRBV5-1 and TRBJ2-2, with 8 bases identical to TRBD1. Written as DNA, the CDR3 is TGCGCCAGCAGGCCCGGGACAGGCACCGGGGAGCTGTTTTTT. Translated, it gives CASRPGTGTGELFF.